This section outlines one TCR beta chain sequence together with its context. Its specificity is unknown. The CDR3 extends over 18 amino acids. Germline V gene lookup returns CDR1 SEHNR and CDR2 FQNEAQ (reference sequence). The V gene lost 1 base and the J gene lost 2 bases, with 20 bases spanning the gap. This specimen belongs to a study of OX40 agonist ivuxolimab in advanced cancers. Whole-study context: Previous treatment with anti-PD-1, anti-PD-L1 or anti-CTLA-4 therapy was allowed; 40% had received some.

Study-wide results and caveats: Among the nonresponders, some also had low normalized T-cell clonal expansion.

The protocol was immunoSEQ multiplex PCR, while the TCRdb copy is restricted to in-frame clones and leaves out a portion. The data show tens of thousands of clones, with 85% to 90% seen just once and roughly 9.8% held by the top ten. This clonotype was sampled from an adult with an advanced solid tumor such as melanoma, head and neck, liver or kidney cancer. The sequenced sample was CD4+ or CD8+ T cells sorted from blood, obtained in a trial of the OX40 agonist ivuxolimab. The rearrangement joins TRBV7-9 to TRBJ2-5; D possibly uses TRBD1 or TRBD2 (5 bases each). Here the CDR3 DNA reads TGTGCCAGCAGCTTAGACCGGGACCGGGGCCTCTCACAAGAGACCCAGTACTTC. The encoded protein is CASSLDRDRGLSQETQYF.